Below, one T cell receptor (beta chain) is given with its context. These data belong to a study of technical replicates of blood from a handful of donors. Only in-frame clones appear in the TCRdb table, and some are missing; sequencing was by immunoSEQ multiplex PCR. This sample has roughly 68,000 clones, with approximately 86% found just once. The CDR3 sequence is 13 residues long. Germline V CDR1 and CDR2: SNHLY, FYNNEI. The V gene lost 11 bases and the J gene lost 4 bases, with 18 bases spanning the gap. The sample consisted of PBMCs. This TCR was sampled from a human donor in good health. Some clones in this sample may be carry-over from other donors' samples. V and J are TRBV2 and TRBJ2-7, with D maybe TRBD2 (6 bases). CDR3 region: CACAGKLRYEQYF. The CDR3 region has the DNA TGTGCCTGCGCGGGGAAGCTGAGGTACGAGCAGTACTTC.